Below, one TCR beta chain is given with its context. The antigen is not known. The sample originates from a study of T cell responses to AZD1222 COVID-19 vaccine. Overall study findings and caveats: Spike-specific TCR breadth rose after two AZD1222 doses, and depth rose as well. At 160-218 and 743-854, vaccine-associated CD4 TCRs were dominant, and they spanned spike. White British people made up most donors, females outnumbered males, and clonal diversity was possibly underestimated.

The table came from immunoSEQ multiplex PCR; TCRdb's copy has only in-frame clones and leaves some out. This repertoire shows roughly 160,000 clones, roughly 94% found once; its top ten account for 1% to 1.5%. The CDR3 extends over 18 amino acids. V lost 2 bases to trimming and J lost 2 bases, with 19 bases between them. Germline V gene lookup returns CDR1 KGHSH and CDR2 LQKENI. The input for sequencing was peripheral blood, taken 28 days after the second AZD1222 dose. The chain recombines TRBV18 with TRBJ2-1; possibly TRBD2 for D (5 bases). The TCR sequence derives from an adult who received the AZD1222 COVID-19 vaccine. The CDR3: CASSPYLFSVKAYNEQFF. CDR3 DNA: TGTGCCAGCTCACCATACCTATTTAGCGTTAAAGCCTACAATGAGCAGTTCTTC.